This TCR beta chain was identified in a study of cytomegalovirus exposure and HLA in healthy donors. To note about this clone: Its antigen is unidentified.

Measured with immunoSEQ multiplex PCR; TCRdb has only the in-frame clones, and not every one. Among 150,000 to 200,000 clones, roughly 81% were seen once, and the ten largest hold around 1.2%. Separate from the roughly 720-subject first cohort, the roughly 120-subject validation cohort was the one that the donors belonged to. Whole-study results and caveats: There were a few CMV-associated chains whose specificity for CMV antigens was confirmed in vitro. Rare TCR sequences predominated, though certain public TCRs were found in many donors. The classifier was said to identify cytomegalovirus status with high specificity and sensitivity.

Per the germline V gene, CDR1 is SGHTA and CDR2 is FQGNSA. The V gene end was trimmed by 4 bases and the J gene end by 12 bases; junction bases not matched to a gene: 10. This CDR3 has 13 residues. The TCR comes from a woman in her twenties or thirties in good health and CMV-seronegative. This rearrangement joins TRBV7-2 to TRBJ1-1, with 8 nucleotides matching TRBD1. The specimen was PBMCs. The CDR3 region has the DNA TGTGCCAGCAGCTCCCCAGGGGGCAGGGGGTCTTTCTTT. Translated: CASSSPGGRGSFF.